This T cell receptor (beta chain) was observed in a study of OX40 agonist ivuxolimab in advanced cancers. Method: immunoSEQ multiplex PCR; TCRdb's copy keeps in-frame clones and lacks some. The sample records about 23,000 clones, under 90% being singletons. The CDR3 sequence is 15 residues long. Trimming stripped 1 base from V and 1 base from J, with 8 bases between. From germline, CDR1 is PRHDT and CDR2 FYEKMQ (reference sequence). Turning to this clone: What it binds is not known.

Notes on the study in general: The work left the antigen specificity of expanded peripheral T cells undetermined.

The J gene is TRBJ2-1, the V gene TRBV13; D gene uncertain. The sequencing here drew on CD4+ or CD8+ T cells sorted from blood, taken in a trial of the OX40 agonist ivuxolimab. This clonotype was obtained from an adult with an advanced solid tumor such as melanoma, head and neck, liver or kidney cancer. The DNA for the CDR3 is TGTGCCAGCAGCTTAGACGGCCCGTCCTACAATGAGCAGTTCTTC. Protein product: CASSLDGPSYNEQFF.